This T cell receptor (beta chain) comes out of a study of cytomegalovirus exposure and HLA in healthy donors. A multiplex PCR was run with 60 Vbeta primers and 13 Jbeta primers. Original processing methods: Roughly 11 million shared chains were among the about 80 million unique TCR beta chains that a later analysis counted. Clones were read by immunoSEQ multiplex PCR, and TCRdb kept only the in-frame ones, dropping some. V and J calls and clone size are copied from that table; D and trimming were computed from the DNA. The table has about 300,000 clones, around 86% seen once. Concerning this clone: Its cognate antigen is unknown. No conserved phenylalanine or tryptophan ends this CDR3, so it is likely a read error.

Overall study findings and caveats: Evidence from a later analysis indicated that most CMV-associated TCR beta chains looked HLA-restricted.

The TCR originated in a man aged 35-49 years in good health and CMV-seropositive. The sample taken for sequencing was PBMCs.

CDR3 sequence: CASSWGTSGSSYEQYS. CDR3 in DNA: TGTGCCAGCAGCTGGGGGACTAGCGGGAGCTCCTACGAGCAGTACTCC. The chain combines TRBV5-4 with TRBJ2-7; 14 bases are a match to TRBD2. From germline, CDR1 is SGHNT and CDR2 YYREEE (reference sequence). The CDR3 consists of 16 residues. Trimming removed 3 bases from V and 0 bases from J; junction bases left unmatched: 2.